This paragraph covers one T cell receptor (beta chain) sequence. In the study's own analysis: Reference gene primer amplification in the assay estimated nucleated cell counts. Using immunoSEQ multiplex PCR, the repertoire was profiled, and TCRdb retains in-frame clones only, with some absent. From that table come the V and J calls and clone size; the DNA was used to work out D and trimming. The sample carries about 250,000 clones, roughly 80% recorded once. This sample is drawn from a study of blood T cell repertoires in COVID-19. For the study at large: Some COVID-19 samples were acute and others convalescent; all came from the United States, Italy and Spain. Nucleic acid was either cDNA or gDNA, and it came from T cells, B-cell-depleted T cells, or PBMCs.

This CDR3 is 15 amino acids long. V lost 0 bases to trimming and J lost 5 bases; unmatched junction nucleotides: 6. In germline, CDR1 is SGHRS, CDR2 YFSETQ. Sample: peripheral blood. The J gene is TRBJ1-2, the V gene TRBV5-1; TRBD1 matches at 8 bases. The source of this sequence is a woman aged 80 or over with acute or convalescent COVID-19. CDR3 DNA: TGCGCCAGCAGCTTGGAACAGGGGGTCGGGTATGGCTACACCTTC. Translated, it gives CASSLEQGVGYGYTF. The full variable domain, completed using reference TRBV5-1 and TRBJ1-2, is KAGVTQTPRYLIKTRGQQVTLSCSPISGHRSVSWYQQTPGQGLQFLFEYFSETQRNKGNFPGRFSGRQFSNSRSEMNVSTLELGDSALYLCASSLEQGVGYGYTFGSGTRLTVV.